Sequencing of this T cell receptor (beta chain) was carried out in a study of T cell repertoires in cytomegalovirus infection. Study information: The public TCR beta signatures pointed to both CMV infection and matching HLA type. Study results and caveats: Cumulated frequencies of public TCR beta families served to identify carriers of CMV plus the relevant HLA. Across the ex vivo response, the dominant clonotypes were HLA-C-restricted CMV-specific TCR beta clonotypes.

Germline CDR1 is MNHEY and CDR2 is SMNVEV (reference sequence). The CDR3 runs 12 residues. V was trimmed by 3 bases and J by 7 bases, leaving 9 bases between them. TCRdb redid the calling of the reads with MiXCR, one entry per CDR3 protein. The table shows around 300,000 distinct CDR3 sequences, with approximately 22% occurring only once. About this clonotype: Its target is unknown.

This chain uses TRBV27 with TRBJ1-2; D remains ambiguous. This receptor was identified in a human donor in good health (CMV status not recorded). Some clones in this sample may be carry-over from other donors' samples. The starting material was cultured PBMCs, obtained from culture after CMV antigen stimulation. The CDR3 sequence: CASSFRGGGYTF. As DNA, the CDR3 is TGTGCCAGCAGTTTTCGTGGAGGTGGCTACACCTTC.